These T cell receptor beta chains were read from a single sample in a study of T-cell memory formation after mild COVID-19. TCRdb fed the 5' RACE reads into MiXCR, producing one record per CDR3 protein. The top ten hold 20% to 25% of the sample, which has 200,000 to 300,000 distinct CDR3 sequences, around 10% seen once. What was sequenced was PBMCs or a T cell subset sorted from them (not recorded which). Receptors originate from a man between 18 and 29 years old who had mild COVID-19 (a few samples of this study predate the infection). Cell type and time point are not known. Each CDR3 is given without its conserved first and last residue. D genes are given only for firm matches.

CDR3 | V | length | D
ASSFGGFDSPLH | TRBV5-6 | 12 | -
ASSWRTGSPTDTQY | TRBV9 | 14 | TRBD1
ASSPRSTATNEKLF | TRBV5-5 | 14 | -
ASSQEAAQETQY | TRBV4-2 | 12 | -
SVEGGQGYTEAF | TRBV29-1 | 12 | TRBD1
ASSLSSGGNQPQH | TRBV5-1 | 13 | -
ASSISSGGSYNEQF | TRBV19 | 14 | TRBD2
ASSQSKVGDEQF | TRBV5-1 | 12 | -
ASSHRLSYNEQF | TRBV4-3 | 12 | -
ASSTGTGDTQY | TRBV7-9 | 11 | -
AISDLQGRGQY | TRBV10-3 | 11 | TRBD1
ATIGTSGSTDTQY | TRBV24-1 | 13 | TRBD2
ASSQSSGGIETQY | TRBV4-1 | 13 | TRBD2
SGTGSTDTQY | TRBV29-1 | 10 | -
ASSQEPGGAQY | TRBV4-3 | 11 | -
AISEPARELF | TRBV10-3 | 10 | -
ASRPPLNSPLP | TRBV7-9 | 11 | -
ASRVVSGSSADTQY | TRBV7-2 | 14 | -
ASSRTGQTQY | TRBV6-5 | 10 | TRBD1
ASSLPSGGGRSTDTQY | TRBV7-2 | 16 | TRBD2
ASSPVQGANYGYT | TRBV18 | 13 | -
ASSQVEWSTDTQY | TRBV4-3 | 13 | -
ASSLARGLARETQY | TRBV7-6 | 14 | -
ASSKNLVAGGLYLYNEQF | TRBV28 | 18 | TRBD2
ASSVVSDLEI | TRBV6-2/TRBV6-3 | 10 | -
ASWNRAGGDLGVIGNQPQH | TRBV2 | 19 | TRBD1
ASRVWENEKLF | TRBV7-2 | 11 | -
ASSYGANTEAF | TRBV27 | 11 | -
ASSRDMKLFPLH | TRBV6-5 | 12 | -
ASSSTGTEQF | TRBV7-3 | 10 | -
ASSFGRAYTGELF | TRBV7-2 | 13 | -
ASSPTNTNHPQH | TRBV18 | 12 | -
ATSRDAAVGELF | TRBV15 | 12 | -
ASSDRTGGNTEAF | TRBV5-4 | 13 | TRBD1
ASSIDGAAQNYGYT | TRBV19 | 14 | -
ATSDIAGHTGELF | TRBV24-1 | 13 | -
ASSLWTSDTQY | TRBV7-3 | 11 | TRBD2
ASSLEWNTGELF | TRBV12-3/TRBV12-4 | 12 | -
ASSVGLAELYEQY | TRBV9 | 13 | -
ASSLGGLNTEAF | TRBV7-6 | 12 | -
ASSLGGVEQF | TRBV5-5 | 10 | -
ASSYYERGTIY | TRBV6-5 | 11 | -
ASSLTGSDTEAF | TRBV7-2 | 12 | TRBD1
ASSVSMGNEQF | TRBV9 | 11 | -
ASSPEGTGNSPLH | TRBV7-8 | 13 | TRBD1
ASSPTGTNQPQH | TRBV12-3/TRBV12-4 | 12 | TRBD1
ASSLTPGVAGLNEQF | TRBV7-2 | 15 | -
ASSYLGQGAYNEQF | TRBV12-3/TRBV12-4 | 14 | TRBD1
ASRAADLNTGELF | TRBV27 | 13 | -